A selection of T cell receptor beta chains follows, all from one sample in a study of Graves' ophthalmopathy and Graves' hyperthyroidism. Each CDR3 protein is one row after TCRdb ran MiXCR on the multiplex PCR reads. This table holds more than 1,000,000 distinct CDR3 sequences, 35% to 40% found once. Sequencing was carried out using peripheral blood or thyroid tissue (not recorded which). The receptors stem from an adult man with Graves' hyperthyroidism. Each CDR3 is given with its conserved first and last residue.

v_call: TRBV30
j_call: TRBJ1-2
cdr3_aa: CAWMVDRVEGYTF

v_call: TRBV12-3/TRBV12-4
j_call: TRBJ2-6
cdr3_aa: CASSVGQYGANVLTF

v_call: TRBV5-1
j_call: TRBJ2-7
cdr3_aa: CASSLDLRDEQYF

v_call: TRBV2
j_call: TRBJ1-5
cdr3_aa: CASSEGQLSNQPQHF

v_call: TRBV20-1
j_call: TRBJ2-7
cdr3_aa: CSVRGTRTYEQYF

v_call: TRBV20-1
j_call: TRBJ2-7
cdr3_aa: CSARDYGGGYEQYF

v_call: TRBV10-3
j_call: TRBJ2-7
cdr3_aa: CASRGRLSYEQYF

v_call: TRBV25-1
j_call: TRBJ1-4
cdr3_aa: CASSDLWGQRGEKLFF

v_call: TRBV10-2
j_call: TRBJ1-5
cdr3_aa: CASSDGGDGVRNQPQHF

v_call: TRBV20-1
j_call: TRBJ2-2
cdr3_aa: CSARDSSGSSGELFF

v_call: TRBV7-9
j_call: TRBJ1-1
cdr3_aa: CASSGSQGENTEAFF

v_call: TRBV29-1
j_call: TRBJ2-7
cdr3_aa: CSVITGSHEQYF

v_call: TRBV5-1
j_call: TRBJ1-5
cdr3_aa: CASSPRSQGKTQPQHF